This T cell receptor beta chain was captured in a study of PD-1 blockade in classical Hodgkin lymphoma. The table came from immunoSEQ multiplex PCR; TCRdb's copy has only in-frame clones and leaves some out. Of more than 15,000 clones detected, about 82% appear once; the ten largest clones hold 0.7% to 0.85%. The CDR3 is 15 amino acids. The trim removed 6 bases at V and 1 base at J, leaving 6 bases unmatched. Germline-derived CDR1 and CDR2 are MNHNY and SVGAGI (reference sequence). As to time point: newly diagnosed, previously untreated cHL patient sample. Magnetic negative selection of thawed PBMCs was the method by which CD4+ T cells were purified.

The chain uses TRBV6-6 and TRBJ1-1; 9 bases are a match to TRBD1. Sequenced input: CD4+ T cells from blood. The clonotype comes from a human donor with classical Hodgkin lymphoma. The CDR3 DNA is TGTGCCAGCAGCCACGGGGACAGGGCGAACACTGAAGCTTTCTTT. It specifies CASSHGDRANTEAFF.